This T cell receptor (beta chain) is from a study of shared clonotypes between healthy human individuals. The wider study: Per-donor plates numbered three CD4 naive, three CD4 memory, two CD8 naive and one CD8 memory. The study, taken as a whole, reports: Large depth notwithstanding, sorted-subset sequencing proved incomplete by rarefaction.

To note about this clone: Its antigen is as yet unknown.

The authors ran the assay at deep level. Sequencing was performed with immunoSEQ multiplex PCR; in TCRdb, only in-frame clones are kept and a portion is missing. The profile covers about 2.2 million clones, with more than 85% appearing a single time and roughly 1.7% taken by the ten largest. From germline, CDR1 is SGDLS and CDR2 YYNGEE. CDR3 size: 15 residues. The ends were cut back, 4 bases at V and 0 bases at J, with 14 bases in the middle. The naive CD8 fraction comprised CD45RO-negative cells positively selected for CCR7 and excluded terminally differentiated effector memory CD45RA+ cells. The chain carries TRBV9 and TRBJ2-7, with D hard to call. The sample taken for sequencing was naive CD8+ T cells from PBMCs. The receptor's source is a man aged 18 to 30 in good health. Some clones in this sample may be carry-over from other donors' samples. CDR3 sequence (DNA): TGTGCCAGCAGCATGAGCCGCGGTTCCTCCTACGAGCAGTACTTC. Its translation: CASSMSRGSSYEQYF.